A single sample is the source of the 18 T cell receptor beta chains below, sequenced in a study of siplizumab effects on memory and regulatory T cells. The assay was immunoSEQ multiplex PCR, and TCRdb's table has in-frame clones only and misses some. The data contain 95,000 to 100,000 clones, 80% to 95% of them singletons. Sequencing was performed on non-Treg CD4+ T cells sorted from blood. The receptors shown here come from a human donor in good health.

This clone came up once. V and J are TRBV5-4 and TRBJ2-1; no firm D call. The CDR3 totals 12 residues. CDR1 SGHNT and CDR2 YYREEE come from the germline V gene (reference sequence). Trimming took 5 bases from V and 7 from J, leaving 10 bases between them. The CDR3 DNA reads TGTGCCAGCAGATTGCTGGGTAATGAGCAGTTCTTC. Its translation: CASRLLGNEQFF.

In its sample, this clone was seen a few times. The chain recombines TRBV11-2 with TRBJ2-7; no definite D call. The CDR3 loop spans 14 amino acids. Germline CDR1 reads SGHAT; CDR2 reads FQNNGV. Trimming removed 3 bases at V and 0 bases at J, with 9 bases between. CDR3: CASSLDPSSYEQYF. CDR3 DNA sequence: TGTGCCAGCAGCTTGGACCCGAGCTCCTACGAGCAGTACTTC.

V gene TRBV9 combines with J gene TRBJ1-3; D unclear. Trimming left V 0 bases short and J 2 bases short, with 6 bases between. The germline V gene has CDR1 SGDLS and CDR2 YYNGEE. CDR3 length equals 14 residues. The CDR3 region has the DNA TGTGCCAGCAGCGTAGAGGCCACTGGAAACACCATATATTTT. Amino acids: CASSVEATGNTIYF.

This clone is a singleton in its sample. The J gene is TRBJ1-2, the V gene TRBV29-1; D possibly corresponds to TRBD1 (6 bases). Per germline, CDR1 SQVTM and CDR2 ANQGSEA. The ends were cut back, 6 bases at V and 2 bases at J, with 22 bases in the middle. The CDR3 runs to 16 residues. In DNA form, the CDR3 reads TGCAGCGTGGGAATACCATCGACAGGAGGGAACTATGGCTACACCTTC. Its protein product is CSVGIPSTGGNYGYTF.

V and J are TRBV5-1 and TRBJ1-3; D ambiguous. The CDR3 spans 16 residues. Germline V gene sequence: CDR1 SGHRS, CDR2 YFSETQ. V shed 0 bases and J shed 0 bases, with 10 bases lying between them. This CDR3 reads CASSLEQTISGNTIYF. As DNA, the CDR3 is TGCGCCAGCAGCTTGGAGCAGACAATCTCTGGAAACACCATATATTTT.

The J gene is TRBJ1-2, the V gene TRBV25-1, with 7 positions matching TRBD1. Germline lookup yields CDR1 MGHDK and CDR2 SYGVNS. This CDR3 is built from 15 residues. V lost 4 bases and J lost 0; bases outside the gene matches: 5. CDR3 coding DNA: TGTGCCAGCAGTGGGGGACAGCCTACTAACTATGGCTACACCTTC. Translation gives CASSGGQPTNYGYTF.

The genes are TRBV11-2 and TRBJ2-1; D perhaps matches TRBD1 (6 bases). Trimming pared 1 base from V and 5 bases from J, leaving 12 bases between. From germline, CDR1 is SGHAT and CDR2 FQNNGV. This CDR3 is built from 15 residues. The CDR3 DNA reads TGTGCCAGCAGCTTAGGCACAGGGCCCCACAATGAGCAGTTCTTC. Residues: CASSLGTGPHNEQFF.

The chain employs TRBV5-3 and TRBJ2-7; TRBD2 aligns across 7 bases. TRBV5-3 is an ORF for which the function is uncertain. Losses at the gene ends were 0 bases for V and 0 bases for J; bases not matched to a gene: 3. CDR3 length equals 15 residues. The CDR3: CARSLGSGTSYEQYF. The CDR3 DNA reads TGTGCCAGAAGCTTGGGGAGCGGGACCTCCTACGAGCAGTACTTC.

The table lists this clone with a count of one. The chain recombines TRBV23-1 with TRBJ1-5; D perhaps matches TRBD1 (6 bases). TRBV23-1 is given ORF status, its function remaining uncertain. The V and J ends lost 9 bases and 5 bases respectively, with 14 bases between them. CDR3 length: 13 amino acids. This CDR3 reads CASHRAEDQPQHF. The CDR3 bases are TGCGCCAGTCACAGGGCAGAAGATCAGCCCCAGCATTTT.

V is TRBV14 and J is TRBJ2-1, with 11 bases identical to TRBD2. The length of the CDR3 is 17 residues. Germline-derived CDR1 and CDR2 are SGHDN and FVKESK. V was clipped by 1 base and J by 7 bases; unmatched bases: 9. The CDR3 nucleotides read TGTGCCAGCAGCCAAGTCACTAGCGGGAGTGGGAGGAATGAGCAGTTCTTC. It specifies CASSQVTSGSGRNEQFF. Full variable domain (rest looked up from reference TRBV14 and TRBJ2-1): EAGVTQFPSHSVIEKGQTVTLRCDPISGHDNLYWYRRVMGKEIKFLLHFVKESKQDESGMPNNRFLAERTGGTYSTLKVQPAELEDSGVYFCASSQVTSGSGRNEQFFGPGTRLTVL.

V and J are TRBV20-1 and TRBJ2-5, with a possible D match to TRBD1 (5 bases). The J call may be incorrect, as the DNA end agrees better with TRBJ2-7. Germline V lookup: CDR1 DFQATT, CDR2 SNEGSKA (reference sequence). This CDR3 region has 11 residues. The CDR3: CSASDSYEQYF. CDR3 sequence (DNA): TGCAGTGCCAGCGACAGCTACGAGCAGTACTTC.

The genes are TRBV5-4 and TRBJ2-2; no clear D. Germline V lookup: CDR1 SGHNT, CDR2 YYREEE (reference sequence). This CDR3 has 14 residues. Trimming removed 2 bases from V and 5 bases from J, with 10 bases in between. This chain's CDR3 is CASSLNHQTGELFF. CDR3 nucleotide sequence: TGTGCCAGCAGCTTAAATCATCAAACCGGGGAGCTGTTTTTT.

The V gene is TRBV6-1, the J gene TRBJ1-5; D remains unclear. The CDR3 spans 15 residues. Germline V gives CDR1 MNHNS, CDR2 SASEGT. With 2 bases removed from V and 3 bases from J, the gap between germline ends came to 11 bases. This CDR3 reads CASSEIGSPNQPQHF. CDR3 nucleotide sequence: TGTGCCAGCAGTGAAATTGGGTCCCCCAATCAGCCCCAGCATTTT.

The chain recombines TRBV18 with TRBJ1-1, with D perhaps TRBD1 (5 bases). Trimming left V 2 bases short and J 8 bases short, with 12 bases between. The CDR3 is made up of 13 amino acids. Germline assignment: CDR1 KGHSH and CDR2 LQKENI. CDR3: CASSPNSAGEAFF. The CDR3 bases are TGTGCCAGCTCACCAAATTCGGCAGGGGAAGCTTTCTTT. Variable domain in full (rest from reference TRBV18 and TRBJ1-1): NAGVMQNPRHLVRRRGQEARLRCSPMKGHSHVYWYRQLPEEGLKFMVYLQKENIIDESGMPKERFSAEFPKEGPSILRIQQVVRGDSAAYFCASSPNSAGEAFFGQGTRLTVV.

The chain combines TRBV7-2 with TRBJ2-7; D may be TRBD1 (6 bases). This CDR3 spans 15 amino acids. The V end lost 0 bases, the J end lost 0 bases, and 9 bases lay between the germline ends. Looked up from germline, CDR1 is SGHTA and CDR2 is FQGNSA. CDR3 nucleotides: TGTGCCAGCAGCTTAGCCGGGACAAGCTCCTACGAGCAGTACTTC. Residues: CASSLAGTSSYEQYF.

The chain recombines TRBV15 with TRBJ1-5; D gene uncertain. Trimming stripped 8 bases from V and 10 bases from J, with 18 bases between. This CDR3 spans 13 amino acids. Per germline, CDR1 LNHNV and CDR2 YYDKDF (reference sequence). CDR3 DNA: TGTGCCACCGTTCGGGATTTCGGTCGACCCCAGCATTTT. Protein: CATVRDFGRPQHF.

This clone has only one observation. V is TRBV4-3 and J is TRBJ2-1; D gene unclear. The CDR3 has 13 residues. Trimming stripped 0 bases from V and 4 bases from J, with 4 bases between. CDR1 and CDR2 (germline): LGHNA, YSLEER. Here the CDR3 DNA reads TGCGCCAGCAGCCAAGAAAGTTACAATGAGCAGTTCTTC. It encodes CASSQESYNEQFF.

The rearrangement uses TRBV14 and TRBJ2-3; no definite D call. This CDR3 comprises 15 residues. Germline CDR1 and CDR2: SGHDN and FVKESK. V lost 1 base, J lost 6 bases, and 14 bases lay in between. Here the CDR3 DNA reads TGTGCCAGCAGCCAAGTGGAGTCTCACGGTGATACGCAGTATTTT. Translated, it gives CASSQVESHGDTQYF.